This passage covers 9 T cell receptor beta chains from one sample sequenced in a study of tumor and adjacent non-tumor tissue in lung cancer. No cell sorting was done before RNA was extracted from the tissue. TCRbeta libraries were built with three rounds of nested PCR, modified from ARM-PCR. TCRdb re-analysed the multiplex PCR reads in MiXCR, keeping a single row per CDR3 protein. The table has fewer than 120,000 distinct CDR3 sequences, 75% to 90% seen once. What was sequenced was lung tumor tissue. The origin of the receptors is a man between 65 and 85 years old with non-small cell lung cancer.

To note about this clonotype: A junction boundary mismatches the germline segment, possibly from a read error. The chain is built from TRBV7-9 and TRBJ1-6; D remains ambiguous. CDR1 SEHNR and CDR2 FQNEAQ come from the germline V gene (reference sequence). There are 15 residues in the CDR3. CDR3 protein: CTSSSQRSPNSPLHF. The DNA of the CDR3 is TGTACCAGCAGCTCCCAGCGCTCTCCTAATTCACCCCTCCACTTT.

To note about this clonotype: A read error may account for a junction end that differs from germline. The rearrangement links TRBV28 to TRBJ2-1; 8 nucleotides agree with TRBD2. Germline CDR1 reads MDHEN; CDR2 reads SYDVKM. This CDR3 is 15 amino acids long. The CDR3 sequence is CTSSFERGIGGEQFF. In DNA, the CDR3 is TGTACCAGCAGTTTCGAGCGGGGGATTGGTGGTGAGCAGTTCTTC.

In the case of this clonotype: At one end, the junction sequence differs from germline, possibly due to a read error. The J gene is TRBJ2-3, the V gene TRBV7-8; TRBD2 matches 7 bases. From germline, CDR1 is SGHVS and CDR2 FQNEAQ. CDR3 length: 17 amino acids. The CDR3 protein is CTSSLSWAGEVTDTQYF. As DNA, the CDR3 is TGTACCAGCAGTCTTAGCTGGGCGGGGGAGGTGACAGATACGCAGTATTTT.

For this clonotype: No conserved phenylalanine or tryptophan ends this CDR3, so it is likely a read error. The chain has TRBV11-1 and TRBJ2-7; 7 bases line up with TRBD1. With 9 bases clipped from V and 10 bases from J, the junction kept 18 bases outside the gene matches. CDR1 SGHAT and CDR2 FQDESV come from the germline V gene (reference sequence). The CDR3 extends over 14 amino acids. In DNA form, the CDR3 reads TGTGCCAGTCAACCTCCGGGACAGAGCTACGGTCAGTACTCC. Protein: CASQPPGQSYGQYS.

The chain is built from TRBV11-2 and TRBJ2-1; perhaps D is TRBD1 or TRBD2 (5 bases each). This CDR3 has 14 residues. The germline gives CDR1 SGHAT, CDR2 FQNNGV. DNA of the CDR3: TGTGTCAGTAGCTTAGCGAGACAGTTCAATGAGCAGTTCTTC. Translated: CVSSLARQFNEQFF.

Comments on this clonotype: This may come from a read error, since a much larger clone is one base off. The conserved phenylalanine or tryptophan is not found at the CDR3 terminus, so this likely reflects a read error. This chain connects TRBV20-1 to TRBJ1-1; no definite D call. This CDR3 spans 13 amino acids. The V gene lost 1 base and the J gene lost 7 bases, with 13 bases spanning the gap. Per germline, CDR1 DFQATT and CDR2 SNEGSKA (reference sequence). The CDR3 DNA reads as TGCAGTGCTAGAGGCCCGGGTAGCCTTGAAGCTTTCTTA. Its translation: CSARGPGSLEAFL.

The genes are TRBV29-1 and TRBJ2-5; 7 bases map to TRBD2. The germline CDR1 and CDR2 sequences are SQVTM and ANQGSEA. Trimming removed 4 bases from V and 5 bases from J; junction bases left unmatched: 7. The CDR3 is 13 residues long. CDR3 residues: CSVGTGGGETQYF. In nucleotides, the CDR3 is TGCAGCGTTGGGACGGGGGGAGGGGAGACCCAGTACTTC.

This clonotype has just one count. The junction departs from germline at one end; a sequencing error may be responsible. The chain links TRBV12-5 to TRBJ2-7, with 10 bases matching TRBD2. Looked up from germline, CDR1 is LGHNT and CDR2 is FRNRAP. The CDR3 extends over 18 amino acids. The CDR3 region is CANGLVRSGGAWPYEQYF. The CDR3 nucleotides are TGTGCTAATGGTTTGGTAAGGAGCGGGGGGGCCTGGCCCTACGAGCAGTACTTC.

On this clonotype: Likely a read error: the CDR3 ends without its conserved phenylalanine or tryptophan. The chain couples TRBV29-1 to TRBJ1-4; D gene unclear. The V end was cut by 6 bases, the J end by 8 bases, with 19 bases between. This CDR3 is built from 14 residues. CDR1 SQVTM and CDR2 ANQGSEA come from the germline V gene. CDR3 in DNA: TGCAGCGTCCTAAGTCCACAGCACGGGGAAAAACTGTTTTTA. Amino acid sequence: CSVLSPQHGEKLFL.